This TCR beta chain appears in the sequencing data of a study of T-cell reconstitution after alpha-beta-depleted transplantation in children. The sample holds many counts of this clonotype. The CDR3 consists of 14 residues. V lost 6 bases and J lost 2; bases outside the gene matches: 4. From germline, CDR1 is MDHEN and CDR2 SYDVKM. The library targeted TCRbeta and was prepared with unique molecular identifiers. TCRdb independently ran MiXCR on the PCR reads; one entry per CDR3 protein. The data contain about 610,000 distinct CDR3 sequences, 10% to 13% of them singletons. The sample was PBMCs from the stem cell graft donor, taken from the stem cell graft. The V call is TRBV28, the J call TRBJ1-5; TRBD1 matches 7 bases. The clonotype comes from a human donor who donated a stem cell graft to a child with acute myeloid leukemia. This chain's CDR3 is CASRSTGGNQPQHF. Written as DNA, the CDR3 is TGTGCCAGCAGGTCAACAGGGGGCAATCAGCCCCAGCATTTT.